Following are 24 T cell receptor beta chains from one sample sequenced in a study of CD8+CD57+ T cells in acquired aplastic anemia. Flow cytometry had shown expanded CD8+CD57+ cells in the patients chosen for sequencing. The study profiled TCR beta VDJ and CDR3 using genomic DNA as template. TCRdb processed the reads anew with MiXCR; each CDR3 protein has one entry. Among more than 150,000 distinct CDR3 sequences listed, approximately 48% were seen once. The sequencing input was sorted CD4+, CD8+, or CD8+CD57+ T cells (not recorded which) from PBMCs. All receptors come from a human donor with aplastic anemia.

At least ten counts were recorded for this clonotype. This chain uses TRBV19 with TRBJ1-1; weak D call: TRBD1 (6 bases). Germline CDR1 LNHDA, CDR2 SQIVND (reference sequence). The CDR3 covers 14 residues. The V and J ends lost 4 bases and 1 base respectively, with 10 bases between them. CDR3 protein: CASSTMGANTEAFF. The CDR3 coding sequence is TGTGCCAGTAGTACAATGGGGGCGAACACTGAAGCTTTCTTT.

Regarding this clonotype: One end of the junction does not line up with germline, which may come from a read error. The rearrangement links TRBV7-6 to TRBJ2-1; D possibly corresponds to TRBD1 (6 bases). Germline V gene lookup returns CDR1 SGHVS and CDR2 FNYEAQ. The CDR3 has 12 amino acids. The DNA of the CDR3 is TGTGCCAGCAGCCTGGGACACAATCAGCAGTTCTTC. This codes for CASSLGHNQQFF.

This clonotype occurred once. The J gene is TRBJ2-6, the V gene TRBV12-3 or TRBV12-4; D is uncertain. The CDR3 is 14 amino acids. V gave up 4 bases and J gave up 2 bases, with 6 bases separating them. The CDR3 coding sequence is TGTGCCAGCAGTTATGATGCTGGGGCCAACGTCCTGACTTTC. Amino acids: CASSYDAGANVLTF.

This clonotype was seen at least ten times. This chain connects TRBV7-3 to TRBJ2-3; the D call may be TRBD1 or TRBD2 (6 bases each). Trimming left V 1 base short and J 0 bases short, with 14 bases between. This CDR3 region has 17 residues. CDR1 and CDR2 (germline): SGHTA, FQGTGA. Here the CDR3 DNA reads TGTGCCAGCAGCTTAAGGTCTGTGGGGGGCAGCACAGATACGCAGTATTTT. Encoded protein: CASSLRSVGGSTDTQYF.

CDR3 sequence: CASSSRGGGPYEQFF. CDR3 in DNA: TGTGCCAGCAGCTCCCGGGGAGGGGGGCCTTACGAGCAGTTCTTC. The genes are TRBV11-2 and TRBJ2-1; D perhaps matches TRBD2 (7 bases). The CDR3 extends over 15 amino acids. Germline CDR1 and CDR2: SGHAT and FQNNGV. V dropped 4 bases and J dropped 10 bases, with 20 bases sitting between them.

The chain uses TRBV3-1 and TRBJ2-6, with D perhaps matching TRBD2 (6 bases). V was cut by 1 base and J by 0 bases, with 13 bases left in between. Germline V gene data show CDR1 as LGHDT and CDR2 as YNNKEL (reference sequence). The CDR3 length is 18 residues. The CDR3 here is CASSQVPAGSSGANVLTF. The CDR3 DNA reads TGTGCCAGCAGCCAAGTCCCAGCGGGTTCCTCTGGGGCCAACGTCCTGACTTTC.

This clonotype came up once. The J gene is TRBJ2-1, the V gene TRBV25-1, with 8 bases lining up with TRBD2. Germline V gives CDR1 MGHDK, CDR2 SYGVNS. The CDR3 consists of 16 residues. Trimming cost V 6 bases and J 2 bases; bases outside gene matches: 9. CDR3 coding DNA: TGTGCCAGCAGCCTCGAGCGGGGGCCCACCTACAATGAGCAGTTCTTC. Translated: CASSLERGPTYNEQFF.

This clonotype was counted at least ten times. The V call is TRBV5-8, the J call TRBJ1-2; 7 bases fit TRBD1. The CDR3 has 13 amino acids. Germline values: CDR1 SGHTS, CDR2 YDEGEE. The V segment lost 4 bases and the J segment 2 bases; nucleotides outside the gene matches: 2. The CDR3 DNA sequence: TGTGCCAGCAGCCAGGACAGGAACTATGGCTACACCTTC. It specifies CASSQDRNYGYTF.

This clonotype has ten or more counts. V is TRBV7-9 and J is TRBJ1-2; TRBD1 matches 8 bases. The CDR3 consists of 14 residues. The V and J ends lost 5 bases and 6 bases, in that order; junction bases with no gene match: 8. Germline CDR1 reads SEHNR; CDR2 reads FQNEAQ (reference sequence). The CDR3 protein is CASSTQQGANGYTF. The DNA for the CDR3 is TGTGCCAGCAGCACCCAGCAGGGGGCCAATGGCTACACCTTC.

This clonotype appeared many times. The genes are TRBV2 and TRBJ2-7; 7 nucleotides align to TRBD2. V was pared by 7 bases and J by 0 bases, with 12 bases of the junction left unmatched. Germline V CDR1 and CDR2: SNHLY, FYNNEI. The CDR3 runs to 16 residues. In DNA form, the CDR3 reads TGTGCCAGCAACATCTTCAGCGGGGAGAGCTCCTACGAGCAGTACTTC. Translation gives CASNIFSGESSYEQYF.

This clonotype has ten or more counts. CDR3 DNA sequence: TGTGCTAGTGGCTCGCAGGGTTTCGGGGAGCTGTTTTTT. It encodes CASGSQGFGELFF. J is TRBJ2-2 and V is TRBV12-5, with D maybe TRBD1 (5 bases). Germline V CDR1 and CDR2: LGHNT, FRNRAP. Deletions cut 6 bases from V and 7 bases from J, with 12 bases between. The CDR3 runs 13 residues.

This clonotype was seen more than once but under ten times. The CDR3 reads CASSQGTGYNEQFF. The CDR3 DNA follows: TGTGCCAGCAGCCAAGGGACAGGCTACAATGAGCAGTTCTTC. V and J are TRBV3-1 and TRBJ2-1, with 7 positions matching TRBD1. Trimming at V came to 1 base and at J to 3 bases, leaving 0 bases not matched to a gene. CDR1 is LGHDT, CDR2 YNNKEL, per germline (reference sequence). The CDR3 has 14 amino acids.

The rearrangement joins TRBV20-1 to TRBJ2-7, with a tentative D call TRBD2 (5 bases). This CDR3 region has 13 residues. Germline V CDR1 and CDR2: DFQATT, SNEGSKA (reference sequence). V was clipped by 5 bases and J by 3 bases, with 14 bases between them. CDR3 sequence reads: CSAGRDGDYEQYF. The DNA of the CDR3 is TGCAGTGCTGGGAGAGATGGGGACTACGAGCAGTACTTC.

This chain uses TRBV12-3 or TRBV12-4 with TRBJ2-1; 7 positions match TRBD1. Trimming cost V 5 bases and J 5 bases; bases outside gene matches: 9. The CDR3 runs 15 residues. The CDR3 DNA reads TGTGCCAGCAGTGGAACCGGGACAGCGAACAATGAGCAGTTCTTC. This sequence encodes CASSGTGTANNEQFF.

The J gene is TRBJ1-6, the V gene TRBV7-3; 8 bases agree with TRBD1. The CDR3 extends over 12 amino acids. V gave up 6 bases and J gave up 12 bases; unmatched junction bases: 4. In germline, CDR1 is SGHTA, CDR2 FQGTGA. The CDR3: CASSTGTGPLHF. CDR3 coding DNA: TGTGCCAGCAGTACAGGGACAGGACCCCTCCACTTT.

This clonotype was observed many times. This chain uses TRBV5-1 with TRBJ1-2; D is undetermined. Trimming removed 4 bases at V and 8 bases at J, with 18 bases between. Germline lookup yields CDR1 SGHRS and CDR2 YFSETQ. This CDR3 comprises 14 residues. CDR3 loop: CASSPVDSLRGYTF. CDR3 coding DNA: TGCGCCAGCAGCCCGGTAGACTCGCTCCGCGGCTACACCTTC.

This clonotype has more than one count but fewer than ten. CDR3 nucleotide sequence: TGCAGTGCTAGGGACCTCGTAGCGAGGGAGCAGTTCTTC. Translation: CSARDLVAREQFF. The rearrangement joins TRBV20-1 to TRBJ2-1, with a possible D match to TRBD2 (5 bases). Germline V gives CDR1 DFQATT, CDR2 SNEGSKA (reference sequence). V dropped 3 bases and J dropped 10 bases, with 16 bases sitting between them. The CDR3 extends over 13 amino acids.

This chain uses TRBV20-1 with TRBJ2-1, with unresolved D. Germline assignment: CDR1 DFQATT and CDR2 SNEGSKA (reference sequence). V shed 3 bases and J shed 0 bases, with 9 bases lying between them. There are 14 residues in the CDR3. This chain's CDR3 is CSARGWSSYNEQFF. CDR3 nucleotide sequence: TGCAGTGCTAGGGGGTGGAGCTCCTACAATGAGCAGTTCTTC.

This clonotype was detected ten times or more. The V gene is TRBV7-3, the J gene TRBJ2-1, with 15 positions matching TRBD2. The CDR3 is 15 residues long. J gave up 6 bases and V 5 bases, and 2 bases lay outside the gene matches. The germline CDR1 and CDR2 sequences are SGHTA and FQGTGA. In DNA form, the CDR3 reads TGTGCCAGCAGCGAGGGACTAGCGGGAGGCAATGAGCAGTTCTTC. As protein: CASSEGLAGGNEQFF.

V usage is TRBV29-1 and J usage is TRBJ2-7; D is possibly TRBD1 (6 bases). Deletions cut 7 bases from V and 1 base from J, with 11 bases between. The CDR3 runs to 12 residues. Looked up from germline, CDR1 is SQVTM and CDR2 is ANQGSEA. The CDR3 sequence is CSASQGSYEQYF. As DNA, the CDR3 is TGCAGCGCATCCCAGGGGTCCTACGAGCAGTACTTC.

V and J are TRBV15 and TRBJ1-2; no firm D call. Germline-derived CDR1 and CDR2 are LNHNV and YYDKDF (reference sequence). There are 13 residues in the CDR3. V lost 3 bases to trimming and J lost 3 bases, with 8 bases between them. For the CDR3, the DNA is TGTGCCACCAGCAGCGGGGAAGACTATGGCTACACCTTC. Translated, it gives CATSSGEDYGYTF.

This clonotype showed up just a few times. The chain carries TRBV7-2 and TRBJ2-7; possibly TRBD1 for D (6 bases). The CDR3 extends over 13 amino acids. Germline-derived CDR1 and CDR2 are SGHTA and FQGNSA. The ends were cut back, 4 bases at V and 3 bases at J, with 10 bases in the middle. CDR3 residues: CASSSTGNYEQYF. The CDR3 nucleotides read TGTGCCAGCAGCTCAACAGGGAACTACGAGCAGTACTTC.

At least ten counts were recorded for this clonotype. The chain uses TRBV6-1 and TRBJ2-7; a possible D gene is TRBD2 (6 bases). V was trimmed by 7 bases and J by 0 bases, leaving 10 bases between them. This CDR3 spans 13 amino acids. CDR1 is MNHNS and CDR2 is SASEGT in the germline V gene. CDR3 amino acids: CASNGGTSYEQYF. The CDR3 DNA reads TGTGCCAGCAACGGGGGTACCTCCTACGAGCAGTACTTC.

This clonotype was found many times. V and J are TRBV20-1 and TRBJ2-1; 10 positions agree with TRBD1. This CDR3 has 14 amino acids. The germline gives CDR1 DFQATT, CDR2 SNEGSKA (reference sequence). After removal of 3 bases from V and 4 bases from J, the junction contained 3 bases not matched to a gene. CDR3 residues: CSASWDRGYNEQFF. Here the CDR3 DNA reads TGCAGTGCTAGCTGGGACAGGGGATACAATGAGCAGTTCTTC.